Listed below are T cell receptor beta chains from one sample, sequenced in a study of blood T cell repertoires in COVID-19. Some clones are missing from TCRdb's copy, which holds only in-frame ones; the method was immunoSEQ multiplex PCR. The repertoire includes some 150,000 clones, around 82% of them detected once, and approximately 3.8% sits in the top ten. Material: peripheral blood. The receptors here all came from a woman in her sixties with acute or convalescent COVID-19. Both conserved end residues are trimmed from each CDR3. The order of the fields is V gene, J gene, CDR3 protein.

TRBV5-6	TRBJ2-6	ASSLIGTGSGANVLT
TRBV7-3	TRBJ1-3	ASSLDRRRRSSGNTIY
TRBV6-5	TRBJ1-2	ASRPHSGIGNGYT
TRBV7-2	TRBJ2-7	ASSLRNVIAGVSYEQY
TRBV10-3	TRBJ2-7	AIRTGDAYEQY
TRBV9	TRBJ1-2	ASSPSDRAYGYT
TRBV15	TRBJ2-3	ATSRQGGTSGTDTQY
TRBV28	TRBJ2-7	ASSSGQGAYEQY
TRBV10-2	TRBJ1-5	AIIQTGSNQPQH
TRBV27	TRBJ1-1	ASSAGRGKAF
TRBV6-2/TRBV6-3	TRBJ2-7	ASSSLGRGDYEQY
TRBV2	TRBJ2-2	ASSEVRAAGELF
TRBV19	TRBJ2-1	ASSPGQGPYNEQF
TRBV5-1	TRBJ1-1	ASSLAGTNAEAF
TRBV5-4	TRBJ2-1	ASSLAPSGSSVEQF
TRBV5-1	TRBJ2-2	ASSTGQGSTGELF
TRBV5-1	TRBJ1-5	ASSLVAGPDQPQH
TRBV6-5	TRBJ1-1	ASSYYGQNTEAF
TRBV5-1	TRBJ2-7	ASSPPGTISEQY
TRBV28	TRBJ2-7	ASSTAGGSYEQY
TRBV30	TRBJ1-2	AWSWDSENYGYT
TRBV9	TRBJ2-1	ASSRSYNEQF
TRBV27	TRBJ2-7	ASSTNSGRAGEQY
TRBV20-1	TRBJ2-2	SASPLAGESATGELF
TRBV7-2	TRBJ2-1	ASSLAWGLYNEQF
TRBV7-6	TRBJ2-5	ASSLERGGNQETQY
TRBV7-3	TRBJ1-5	ASSSVTDYSNQPQH
TRBV18	TRBJ2-2	ASSPSPSDSGELF
TRBV11-2	TRBJ2-2	ASSLLAGELF
TRBV6-5	TRBJ1-1	ASSPRRGGYTEAF
TRBV25-1	TRBJ2-7	ASSETDEQY